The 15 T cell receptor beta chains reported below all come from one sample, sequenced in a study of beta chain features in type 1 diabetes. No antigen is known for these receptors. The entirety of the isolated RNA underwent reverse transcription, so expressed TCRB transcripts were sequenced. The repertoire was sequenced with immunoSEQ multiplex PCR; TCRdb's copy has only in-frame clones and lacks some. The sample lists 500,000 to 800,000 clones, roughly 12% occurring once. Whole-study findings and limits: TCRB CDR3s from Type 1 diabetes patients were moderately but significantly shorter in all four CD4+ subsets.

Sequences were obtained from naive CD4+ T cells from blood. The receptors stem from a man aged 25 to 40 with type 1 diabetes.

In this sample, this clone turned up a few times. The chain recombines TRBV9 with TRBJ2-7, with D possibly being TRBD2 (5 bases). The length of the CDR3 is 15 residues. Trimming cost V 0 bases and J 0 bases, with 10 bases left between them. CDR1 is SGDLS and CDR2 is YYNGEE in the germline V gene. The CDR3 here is CASSVAGMSSYEQYF. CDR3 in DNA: TGTGCCAGCAGCGTAGCGGGGATGAGCTCCTACGAGCAGTACTTC.

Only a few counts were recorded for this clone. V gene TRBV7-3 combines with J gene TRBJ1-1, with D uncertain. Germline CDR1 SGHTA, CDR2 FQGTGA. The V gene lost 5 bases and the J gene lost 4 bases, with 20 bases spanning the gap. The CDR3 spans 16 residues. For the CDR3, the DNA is TGTGCCAGCAGCCCATCCTACATTTCCAGTGTCACTGAAGCTTTCTTT. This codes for CASSPSYISSVTEAFF.

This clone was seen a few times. The CDR3 protein is CASSYSAGLYGYTF. DNA for the CDR3: TGTGCCAGCAGTTACTCGGCAGGGCTGTATGGCTACACCTTC. V gene TRBV6-5 combines with J gene TRBJ1-2; possible D gene TRBD1, 5 bases. The germline V and J ends were trimmed by 0 bases and 5 bases, with 10 bases remaining between them. Germline lookup yields CDR1 MNHEY and CDR2 SVGAGI. The CDR3 length is 14 residues.

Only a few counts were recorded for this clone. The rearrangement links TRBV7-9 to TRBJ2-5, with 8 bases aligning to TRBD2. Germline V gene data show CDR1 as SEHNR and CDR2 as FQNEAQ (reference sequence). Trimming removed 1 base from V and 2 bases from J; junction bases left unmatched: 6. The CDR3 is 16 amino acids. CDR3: CASSLGSGGRQETQYF. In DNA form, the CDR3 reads TGTGCCAGCAGCTTAGGGAGCGGGGGCCGTCAAGAGACCCAGTACTTC.

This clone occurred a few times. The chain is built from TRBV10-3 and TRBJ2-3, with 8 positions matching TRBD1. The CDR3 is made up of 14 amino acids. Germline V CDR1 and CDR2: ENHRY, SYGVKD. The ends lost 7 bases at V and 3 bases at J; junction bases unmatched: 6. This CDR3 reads CAITPRTGTDTQYF. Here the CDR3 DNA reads TGTGCCATCACCCCCCGGACAGGGACAGATACGCAGTATTTT.

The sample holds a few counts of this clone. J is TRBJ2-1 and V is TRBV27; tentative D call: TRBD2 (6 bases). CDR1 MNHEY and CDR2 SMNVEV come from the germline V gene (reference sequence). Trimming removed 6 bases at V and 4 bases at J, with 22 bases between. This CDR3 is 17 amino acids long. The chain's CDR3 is CASSPTRRGRSYNEQFF. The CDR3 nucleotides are TGTGCCAGCAGCCCGACTAGAAGGGGTCGTTCTTACAATGAGCAGTTCTTC.

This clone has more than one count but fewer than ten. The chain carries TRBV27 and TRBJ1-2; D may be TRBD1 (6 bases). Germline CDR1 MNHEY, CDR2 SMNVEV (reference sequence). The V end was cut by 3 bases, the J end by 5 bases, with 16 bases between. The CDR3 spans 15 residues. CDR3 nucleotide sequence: TGTGCCAGCAGTTTCTCGACAGGCAACATTTATGGCTACACCTTC. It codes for CASSFSTGNIYGYTF.

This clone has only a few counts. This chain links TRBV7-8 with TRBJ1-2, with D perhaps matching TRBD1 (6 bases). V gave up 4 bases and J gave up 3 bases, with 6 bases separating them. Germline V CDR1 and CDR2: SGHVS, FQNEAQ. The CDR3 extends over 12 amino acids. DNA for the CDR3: TGTGCCAGCAGCTCAGGGGACTATGGCTACACCTTC. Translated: CASSSGDYGYTF.

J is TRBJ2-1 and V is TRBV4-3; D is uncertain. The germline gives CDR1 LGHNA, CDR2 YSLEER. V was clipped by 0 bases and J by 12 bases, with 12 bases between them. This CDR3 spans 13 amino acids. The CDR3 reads CASSQDIGYGQFF. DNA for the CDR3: TGCGCCAGCAGCCAAGATATCGGATATGGGCAGTTCTTC.

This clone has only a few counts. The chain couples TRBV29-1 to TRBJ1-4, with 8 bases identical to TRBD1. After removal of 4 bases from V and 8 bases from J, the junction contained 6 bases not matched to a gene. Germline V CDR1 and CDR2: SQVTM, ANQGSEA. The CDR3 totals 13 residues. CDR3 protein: CSVGTGRNEKLFF. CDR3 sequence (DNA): TGCAGCGTTGGGACAGGGCGGAACGAAAAACTGTTTTTT.

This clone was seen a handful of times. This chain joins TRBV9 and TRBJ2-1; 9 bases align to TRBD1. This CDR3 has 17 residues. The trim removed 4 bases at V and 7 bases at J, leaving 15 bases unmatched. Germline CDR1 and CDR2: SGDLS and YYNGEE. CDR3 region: CASSPEEGQGMGNEQFF. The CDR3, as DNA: TGTGCCAGCAGCCCAGAAGAGGGACAGGGTATGGGAAATGAGCAGTTCTTC. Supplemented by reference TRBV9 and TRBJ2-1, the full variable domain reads DSGVTQTPKHLITATGQRVTLRCSPRSGDLSVYWYQQSLDQGLQFLIQYYNGEERAKGNILERFSAQQFPDLHSELNLSSLELGDSALYFCASSPEEGQGMGNEQFFGPGTRLTVL.

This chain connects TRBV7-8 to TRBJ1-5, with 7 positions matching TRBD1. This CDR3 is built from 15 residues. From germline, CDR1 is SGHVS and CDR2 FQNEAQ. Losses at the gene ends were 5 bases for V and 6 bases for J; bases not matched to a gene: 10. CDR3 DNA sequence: TGTGCCAGCAGCCGAGACAGGGCTAAAAGTCAGCCCCAGCATTTT. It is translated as CASSRDRAKSQPQHF. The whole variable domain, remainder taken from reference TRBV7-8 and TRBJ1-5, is GAGVSQSPRYKVAKRGQDVALRCDPISGHVSLFWYQQALGQGPEFLTYFQNEAQLDKSGLPSDRFFAERPEGSVSTLKIQRTQQEDSAVYLCASSRDRAKSQPQHFGDGTRLSIL.

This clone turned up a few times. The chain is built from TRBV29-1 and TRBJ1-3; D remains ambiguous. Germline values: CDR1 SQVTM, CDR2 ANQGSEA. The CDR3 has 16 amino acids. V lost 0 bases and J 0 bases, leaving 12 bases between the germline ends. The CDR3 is CSVEDPQSLSGNTIYF. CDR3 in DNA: TGCAGCGTTGAAGATCCCCAGAGTCTCTCTGGAAACACCATATATTTT.

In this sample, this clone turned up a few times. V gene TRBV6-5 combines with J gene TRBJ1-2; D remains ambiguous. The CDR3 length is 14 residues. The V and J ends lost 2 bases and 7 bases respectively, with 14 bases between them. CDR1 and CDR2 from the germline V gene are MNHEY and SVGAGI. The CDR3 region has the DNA TGTGCCAGCAGTTACAAACCAGGATTAAGTGGCTACACCTTC. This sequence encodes CASSYKPGLSGYTF.

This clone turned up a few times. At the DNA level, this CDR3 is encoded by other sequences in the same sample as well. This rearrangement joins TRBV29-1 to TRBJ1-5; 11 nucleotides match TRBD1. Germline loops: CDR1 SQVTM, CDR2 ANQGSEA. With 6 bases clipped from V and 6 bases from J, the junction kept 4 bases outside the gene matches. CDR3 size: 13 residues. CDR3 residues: CSVGTGGGQPQHF. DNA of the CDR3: TGCAGCGTCGGGACAGGGGGAGGTCAGCCCCAGCATTTT.